This TCR beta chain was recovered during a study of cytomegalovirus exposure and HLA in healthy donors. Unrecorded immune exposures were likely, despite nominal health at sampling. This CDR3 region has 16 residues. Germline V lookup: CDR1 ENHRY, CDR2 SYGVKD. Trimming took 5 bases from V and 4 from J; bases not matched to a gene: 9. PCR used 60 Vbeta primers and 13 Jbeta primers. Only in-frame clones appear in the TCRdb table, and some are missing; sequencing was by immunoSEQ multiplex PCR. The sample shows 200,000 to 250,000 clones, roughly 78% of them seen only once. The TCR comes from a boy between 10 and 17 years old in good health and CMV-seronegative. The rearrangement links TRBV10-3 to TRBJ1-2; 11 bases fit TRBD1. The sequencing sample was made of PBMCs. CDR3 sequence: CAISPDRGRGGYGYTF. CDR3 nucleotide sequence: TGTGCCATCAGTCCGGACAGGGGGCGCGGGGGCTATGGCTACACCTTC.